The 8 T cell receptor beta chains in this list originate from one sample, sequenced in a study of T cells in Graves' hyperthyroidism and ophthalmopathy (dated by TCRdb to 2018 to 2020). Library creation used multiplex PCR. Sequencing instrument: Illumina HiSeq 2000. The TCR beta CDR3 regions were amplified from RNA transcripts. The first round of RT-PCR for the TCR CDR3 was performed with the HTBI primer set and the Qiagen OneStep RT-PCR kit. TCRdb reworked the public reads: Q25 trimming with fastp, MiXCR clone assembly, productive beta chains retained. Entries that share a CDR3 protein sequence are merged under the most common genes and DNA. For this sample there are more than 40,000 distinct CDR3 sequences; around 45% appear just once. Of the sample, roughly 32% is held by the ten largest clones. The sample consisted of peripheral blood or thyroid tissue (not recorded which). These receptors were taken from a woman between 50 and 59 years old with Graves' hyperthyroidism.

CDR3 DNA: TGCAGTGCTAGACGTAGGGGGCAGGGGGAAAAACTGTTTTTT. This codes for CSARRRGQGEKLFF. The rearrangement joins TRBV20-1 to TRBJ1-4; 7 positions match TRBD1. Germline V gene lookup returns CDR1 DFQATT and CDR2 SNEGSKA (reference sequence). With 2 bases clipped from V and 8 bases from J, the junction kept 8 bases outside the gene matches. This CDR3 is 14 amino acids long.

Many counts were recorded for this clonotype. The chain couples TRBV19 to TRBJ2-7; D is perhaps TRBD1 (6 bases). Trimming pared 5 bases from V and 3 bases from J, leaving 20 bases between. Germline CDR1 LNHDA, CDR2 SQIVND (reference sequence). The CDR3 has 16 residues. As DNA, the CDR3 is TGTGCCAGTAGTTCCGGACAGCCCCAGTGCATCTACGAGCAGTACTTC. This encodes CASSSGQPQCIYEQYF.

This clonotype came up many times. The CDR3 loop is CASGRPDTQYF. DNA of the CDR3: TGTGCCAGCGGTCGCCCAGATACGCAGTATTTT. The gene calls are TRBV2 and TRBJ2-3, with unresolved D. Germline V gene data show CDR1 as SNHLY and CDR2 as FYNNEI. The CDR3 extends over 11 amino acids. V was pared by 8 bases and J by 4 bases, with 7 bases between.

This clonotype appeared many times. The rearrangement joins TRBV5-5 to TRBJ1-2; 8 bases fit TRBD1. The CDR3 is 15 amino acids. In germline, CDR1 is SGHKS, CDR2 YYEKEE (reference sequence). With 0 bases clipped from V and 6 bases from J, the junction kept 7 bases outside the gene matches. Here the CDR3 DNA reads TGTGCCAGCAGCTTGGATTCCGGACAGGGTCATGGCTACACCTTC. This encodes CASSLDSGQGHGYTF. The full variable domain, completed using reference TRBV5-5 and TRBJ1-2, is DAGVTQSPTHLIKTRGQQVTLRCSPISGHKSVSWYQQVLGQGPQFIFQYYEKEERGRGNFPDRFSARQFPNYSSELNVNALLLGDSALYLCASSLDSGQGHGYTFGSGTRLTVV.

This clonotype was observed at least ten times. The rearrangement joins TRBV4-1 to TRBJ1-3; D is unclear. Germline lookup yields CDR1 MGHRA and CDR2 YSYEKL. The CDR3 runs to 16 residues. The germline V and J ends were trimmed by 0 bases and 4 bases, with 13 bases remaining between them. This CDR3 is CASSQDRGLSGNTIYF. CDR3 nucleotide sequence: TGCGCCAGCAGCCAAGATCGGGGTCTGTCCGGAAACACCATATATTTT.

This clonotype was recorded at least ten times. The J gene is TRBJ1-1, the V gene TRBV19; no reliable D call. CDR3 length: 12 amino acids. The germline V gene encodes CDR1 LNHDA and CDR2 SQIVND (reference sequence). V was clipped by 9 bases and J by 4 bases, with 12 bases between them. The DNA for the CDR3 is TGTGCCAGCAGGCCCGGCGGCACTGAAGCTTTCTTT. Encoded protein: CASRPGGTEAFF.

The chain combines TRBV2 with TRBJ1-2; 7 bases fit TRBD1. CDR1 is SNHLY, CDR2 FYNNEI, per germline. The trim removed 3 bases at V and 4 bases at J, leaving 11 bases unmatched. The CDR3 is 16 residues long. This CDR3 reads CASSEGGPGQRYGYTF. The DNA for the CDR3 is TGTGCCAGCAGTGAGGGGGGGCCGGGACAGCGCTATGGCTACACCTTC.

V usage is TRBV7-9 and J usage is TRBJ2-5; D remains unclear. Germline CDR1 SEHNR, CDR2 FQNEAQ (reference sequence). The CDR3 has 14 amino acids. V shed 5 bases and J shed 1 base, with 11 bases lying between them. The CDR3 DNA sequence: TGTGCCAGCAGCCCCCCCGGCCCCCAAGAGACCCAGTACTTC. The encoded protein is CASSPPGPQETQYF.